What follows are 30 T cell receptor beta chains derived from one specimen sequenced in a study of breast tumors, draining lymph nodes, adjacent tissues. TCRdb itself ran the multiplex PCR reads through MiXCR, one entry per CDR3 protein. The repertoire consists of around 7,600 distinct CDR3 sequences, with nearly 75% occurring once and the leading ten covering roughly 39%. Specimen: tumor-adjacent breast tissue. The receptors here all came from a female donor with breast cancer. Some clones in this sample may be carry-over from other donors' samples.

The chain links TRBV15 to TRBJ1-6, with D tentatively TRBD1 (6 bases). Germline values: CDR1 LNHNV, CDR2 YYDKDF (reference sequence). V gave up 4 bases and J gave up 9 bases, with 16 bases separating them. This CDR3 region has 15 residues. CDR3 DNA sequence: TGTGCCACCAGCATTACACCCCCACAGGGTTCACCCCTCCACTTT. This translates into CATSITPPQGSPLHF.

This clonotype is medium-sized (0.01 to 0.1%) in the sample. The gene calls are TRBV10-3 and TRBJ2-1; a weak D match, TRBD2 (6 bases). Deletions cut 0 bases from V and 8 bases from J, with 17 bases between. The CDR3 runs 16 residues. Germline CDR1 and CDR2: ENHRY and SYGVKD. CDR3 sequence: CAISESVGRDRHEQFF. The CDR3 DNA is TGTGCCATCAGTGAGTCGGTCGGGCGGGATAGACATGAGCAGTTCTTC.

The chain couples TRBV20-1 to TRBJ2-7, with 7 bases fitting TRBD2. CDR1 is DFQATT and CDR2 is SNEGSKA in the germline V gene (reference sequence). The CDR3 has 15 amino acids. V shed 2 bases, J shed 4 bases, and the junction held 11 bases outside the gene matches. In DNA form, the CDR3 reads TGCAGTGCTAGACTCCGACTAGCTCATCCATACGAGCAGTACTTC. It translates to CSARLRLAHPYEQYF.

The genes are TRBV20-1 and TRBJ2-1; TRBD2 matches 12 bases. This CDR3 is 15 amino acids long. V shed 1 base and J 9 bases; nucleotides not matched to a gene: 7. Looked up from germline, CDR1 is DFQATT and CDR2 is SNEGSKA (reference sequence). For the CDR3, the DNA is TGCAGTGCTAGAGGAAGGACTAGCGGGATGGGTGAGCAGTTCTTC. Amino acids: CSARGRTSGMGEQFF.

J is TRBJ1-1 and V is TRBV4-1; D not certain. V was cut by 4 bases and J by 3 bases, with 9 bases left in between. The CDR3 has 13 amino acids. The germline CDR1 and CDR2 sequences are MGHRA and YSYEKL. In DNA form, the CDR3 reads TGCGCCAGCAGCCCCCGTGAATACACTGAAGCTTTCTTT. Amino acids: CASSPREYTEAFF.

The chain joins TRBV7-2 to TRBJ1-6; no reliable D call. The CDR3 is 12 amino acids. The V end was cut by 5 bases, the J end by 5 bases, with 4 bases between. The germline gives CDR1 SGHTA, CDR2 FQGNSA. CDR3 sequence (DNA): TGTGCCAGCAGCCTTAATAATTCACCCCTCCACTTT. Its protein is CASSLNNSPLHF.

The J gene is TRBJ2-2, the V gene TRBV20-1; TRBD1 aligns across 7 bases. The junction had 10 bases not matched to a gene; V was cut back by 6 bases and J by 3 bases. The CDR3 consists of 15 residues. The V gene's germline CDR1 is DFQATT and CDR2 SNEGSKA (reference sequence). The CDR3 bases are TGCAGTGCCGGGAATAACAGGGGTGACACCGGGGAGCTGTTTTTT. Translation gives CSAGNNRGDTGELFF.

J is TRBJ2-7 and V is TRBV7-8; 16 nucleotides agree with TRBD2. This CDR3 contains 18 residues. The germline CDR1 and CDR2 sequences are SGHVS and FQNEAQ. Losses at the gene ends were 5 bases for V and 4 bases for J; bases not matched to a gene: 11. CDR3 residues: CASSVPGLAGGPGYEQYF. The CDR3 DNA is TGTGCCAGCAGCGTACCGGGACTAGCGGGGGGGCCCGGGTACGAGCAGTACTTC.

The rearrangement links TRBV12-3 or TRBV12-4 to TRBJ1-3; D is possibly TRBD1 (5 bases). V lost 6 bases and J lost 1, with 16 bases in between. CDR3 length: 16 residues. The CDR3 sequence: CASRTIGGISGNTIYF. As DNA, the CDR3 is TGTGCCAGCAGGACAATTGGGGGGATTTCTGGAAACACCATATATTTT.

The chain couples TRBV19 to TRBJ1-2, with D perhaps matching TRBD1 (5 bases). Germline CDR1 is LNHDA and CDR2 is SQIVND (reference sequence). There are 14 residues in the CDR3. Between the trimmed V and J ends, which lost 3 bases and 4 bases, there was a span of 12 bases. The CDR3, as DNA: TGTGCCAGTAGTATCCCTCGGGACGGCTATGGCTACACCTTC. Amino acids: CASSIPRDGYGYTF.

This clonotype was recorded at least ten times. V and J are TRBV27 and TRBJ2-3, with D possibly being TRBD1 or TRBD2 (5 bases each). Trimming took off 0 bases at V and 5 bases at J, with 12 bases between the two ends. The CDR3 is 15 residues long. The germline CDR1 and CDR2 sequences are MNHEY and SMNVEV (reference sequence). The CDR3 nucleotides are TGTGCCAGCAGTTTATCCGGGACCCAGCAAGATACGCAGTATTTT. This gives the protein CASSLSGTQQDTQYF.

This chain links TRBV7-2 with TRBJ2-7, with 9 bases aligning to TRBD2. Looked up from germline, CDR1 is SGHTA and CDR2 is FQGNSA. The V and J ends lost 5 bases and 3 bases, in that order; junction bases with no gene match: 5. This CDR3 comprises 14 residues. The CDR3 DNA is TGTGCCAGCAGCCCAGTAGCGGGAGTCTACGAGCAGTACTTC. It encodes CASSPVAGVYEQYF.

J is TRBJ2-1 and V is TRBV20-1; 13 bases are a match to TRBD2. The CDR3 has 16 residues. The ends lost 3 bases at V and 9 bases at J; junction bases unmatched: 11. CDR1 is DFQATT, CDR2 SNEGSKA, per germline (reference sequence). CDR3 region: CSARPQPGTSGAEQFF. The DNA of the CDR3 is TGCAGTGCTAGGCCCCAACCCGGGACTAGCGGGGCTGAGCAGTTCTTC.

V usage is TRBV30 and J usage is TRBJ1-1; D is possibly TRBD1 (6 bases). The length of the CDR3 is 12 residues. Germline V lookup: CDR1 GTSNPN, CDR2 SVGIG (reference sequence). V was trimmed by 2 bases and J by 6 bases, leaving 10 bases between them. The CDR3 is CAWSPQGSEAFF. The CDR3 DNA is TGTGCCTGGAGTCCACAGGGATCTGAAGCTTTCTTT.

J is TRBJ2-1 and V is TRBV19; 7 bases match TRBD1. The CDR3 length is 14 residues. Per the germline V gene, CDR1 is LNHDA and CDR2 is SQIVND (reference sequence). With 1 base clipped from V and 6 bases from J, the junction kept 3 bases outside the gene matches. The CDR3 DNA reads as TGTGCCAGTAGTATAGCCGACAGGGCCAATGAGCAGTTCTTC. It is translated as CASSIADRANEQFF.

The rearrangement links TRBV4-1 to TRBJ2-7; D gene unclear. Germline-derived CDR1 and CDR2 are MGHRA and YSYEKL. V was trimmed by 3 bases and J by 2 bases, leaving 14 bases between them. The CDR3 length is 15 residues. In DNA, the CDR3 is TGCGCCAGCAGCCAGGCGGACCAATTAACCTACGAGCAGTACTTC. Translated: CASSQADQLTYEQYF.

The chain joins TRBV11-3 to TRBJ2-1, with TRBD1 identical over 12 bases. The CDR3 consists of 15 residues. Germline trimming cut 3 bases from V and 7 bases from J; bases unmatched to any gene: 4. CDR1 is SGHNT, CDR2 YENEEA, per germline. CDR3 coding DNA: TGTGCCAGCAGCTTGGGACAGGGGGCGCCAAATGAGCAGTTCTTC. It codes for CASSLGQGAPNEQFF.

This clonotype was counted a single time. J is TRBJ2-7 and V is TRBV10-3; D not certain. The CDR3 has 13 amino acids. Per the germline V gene, CDR1 is ENHRY and CDR2 is SYGVKD. Trimming removed 3 bases at V and 5 bases at J, with 11 bases between. The CDR3 region is CAISEIVGHEQYF. The CDR3 DNA is TGTGCCATCAGTGAAATAGTAGGTCACGAGCAGTACTTC.

The V gene is TRBV20-1, the J gene TRBJ2-5; 7 positions agree with TRBD2. Losses at the gene ends were 6 bases for V and 8 bases for J; bases not matched to a gene: 12. The CDR3 totals 13 residues. Germline V gives CDR1 DFQATT, CDR2 SNEGSKA (reference sequence). Here the CDR3 DNA reads TGCAGTGCGGAGGAATCCGGGACTACCACCCAGTACTTC. Its protein product is CSAEESGTTTQYF.

The chain is built from TRBV27 and TRBJ2-1; 10 nucleotides line up with TRBD2. The length of the CDR3 is 14 residues. CDR1 MNHEY and CDR2 SMNVEV come from the germline V gene (reference sequence). Trimming at V came to 2 bases and at J to 8 bases, leaving 3 bases not matched to a gene. The CDR3 DNA follows: TGTGCCAGCAGTTTACTAGCGGGGGCGGATGAGCAGTTCTTC. Translating gives CASSLLAGADEQFF.

The chain combines TRBV7-9 with TRBJ2-7, with D unresolved. CDR1 and CDR2 (germline): SEHNR, FQNEAQ (reference sequence). Trimming removed 2 bases at V and 6 bases at J, with 8 bases between. This CDR3 spans 12 amino acids. The CDR3 protein is CASSLNGVEQYF. The CDR3 DNA reads as TGTGCCAGCAGCTTAAATGGCGTCGAGCAGTACTTC.

The CDR3 bases are TGTGCCAGCAGTGAACCCGGAATCGTGAGCGGGAGCTCCTACGAGCAGTACTTC. Translated: CASSEPGIVSGSSYEQYF. The chain joins TRBV6-1 to TRBJ2-7; TRBD2 agrees at 8 bases. The CDR3 is 18 residues long. Per the germline V gene, CDR1 is MNHNS and CDR2 is SASEGT. Germline trimming cut 2 bases from V and 0 bases from J; bases unmatched to any gene: 12.

The CDR3 loop is CASRLRGHNTGELFF. The DNA of the CDR3 is TGCGCCAGCAGACTACGTGGGCACAACACCGGGGAGCTGTTTTTT. The V and J genes are TRBV10-2 and TRBJ2-2; D is unresolved. CDR1 is WSHSY and CDR2 is SAAADI in the germline V gene. This CDR3 is built from 15 residues. Trimming removed 6 bases from V and 2 bases from J, with 13 bases in between.

The chain carries TRBV5-1 and TRBJ2-2; TRBD1 is a possible D gene (6 bases). Trimming stripped 5 bases from V and 5 bases from J, with 16 bases between. From germline, CDR1 is SGHRS and CDR2 YFSETQ. The CDR3 has 15 residues. The CDR3 DNA reads as TGCGCCAGCAGTTCACAGGGATGGAATACCGGGGAGCTGTTTTTT. Its translation is CASSSQGWNTGELFF.

This chain's CDR3 is CASSVAASGGGSYNEQFF. In nucleotides, the CDR3 is TGTGCCAGCAGCGTAGCAGCTAGCGGGGGAGGGTCCTACAATGAGCAGTTCTTC. The chain has TRBV9 and TRBJ2-1, with 10 bases lining up with TRBD2. Germline CDR1 is SGDLS and CDR2 is YYNGEE. The CDR3 spans 18 residues. V was clipped by 0 bases and J by 1 base; unmatched bases: 7. The full variable domain, in which reference TRBV9 and TRBJ2-1 provide the parts outside the CDR3, is DSGVTQTPKHLITATGQRVTLRCSPRSGDLSVYWYQQSLDQGLQFLIQYYNGEERAKGNILERFSAQQFPDLHSELNLSSLELGDSALYFCASSVAASGGGSYNEQFFGPGTRLTVL.

The V gene is TRBV20-1, the J gene TRBJ2-1, with 10 nucleotides matching TRBD2. Germline V gene lookup returns CDR1 DFQATT and CDR2 SNEGSKA (reference sequence). CDR3 length: 15 amino acids. Trimming took 4 bases from V and 2 from J; bases not matched to a gene: 5. The CDR3 DNA is TGCAGTGCTACTAGCGGGAGCGTTACCTACAATGAGCAGTTCTTC. It translates to CSATSGSVTYNEQFF.

There are many counts of this clonotype. Here the CDR3 DNA reads TGTGCCACCAGTACCGGGACTAGCGGTATTCTGTACAATGAGCAGTTCTTC. This sequence encodes CATSTGTSGILYNEQFF. The V gene is TRBV24-1, the J gene TRBJ2-1, with TRBD2 identical over 11 bases. This CDR3 spans 17 amino acids. The V and J ends lost 6 bases and 4 bases, in that order; junction bases with no gene match: 10. Germline V gene lookup returns CDR1 KGHDR and CDR2 SFDVKD.

The CDR3 loop is CSAAPQGGMETQYF. Written as DNA, the CDR3 is TGCAGTGCAGCACCACAGGGAGGGATGGAGACCCAGTACTTC. The chain recombines TRBV20-1 with TRBJ2-5, with D tentatively TRBD2 (7 bases). This CDR3 region has 14 residues. CDR1 DFQATT and CDR2 SNEGSKA come from the germline V gene (reference sequence). V was cut by 6 bases and J by 5 bases, with 19 bases left in between.

The CDR3 sequence is CASSLVAGGRYETQYF. The CDR3 DNA follows: TGTGCCAGCAGCTTGGTAGCGGGAGGGCGGTATGAGACCCAGTACTTC. The chain combines TRBV5-6 with TRBJ2-5, with TRBD2 matching 11 bases. J gave up 5 bases and V 0 bases, and 6 bases lay outside the gene matches. Germline V gene sequence: CDR1 SGHDT, CDR2 YYEEEE. This CDR3 is built from 16 residues.

This chain links TRBV4-1 with TRBJ2-3; 8 bases are a match to TRBD2. This CDR3 region has 16 residues. V was clipped by 1 base and J by 3 bases; unmatched bases: 6. CDR1 and CDR2 from the germline V gene are MGHRA and YSYEKL. CDR3 protein: CASSQVFGGATDTQYF. The CDR3 DNA reads as TGCGCCAGCAGCCAAGTTTTCGGGGGGGCGACAGATACGCAGTATTTT.